This T cell receptor beta chain comes out of a study of naive and memory T cell subsets. Study conclusions and caveats: In CD4 and CD8 cells, diversity dropped from naive through EMRA.

Two oligonucleotides, mixed equimolar, formed the beta constant-region primer covering TRBC1 and TRBC2. Ligated cDNA was amplified by four rounds of PCR with nested alpha and beta constant-region primers and SP2. TCRdb independently ran MiXCR on the UMI-ligation and nested PCR reads; one entry per CDR3 protein. The sample has roughly 140,000 distinct CDR3 sequences; about a sixth are singletons. CD4+ T cell IFNgamma after overnight CMV lysate exposure gave donor CMV status. Cells stained for CD3, CD4, CD8, CD45RA and CD27 were sorted into four subsets. The CDR3 runs to 15 residues. V shed 5 bases, J shed 6 bases, and the junction held 12 bases outside the gene matches. Germline V CDR1 and CDR2: LNHDA, SQIVND (reference sequence). In the case of this clonotype: Its antigen is not known.

This chain uses TRBV19 with TRBJ2-7; 8 bases match TRBD2. Sample: naive CD4+ T cells from blood. The sequence was collected from a human donor in good health. This chain's CDR3 is CASSVPGLDRGEQYF. The CDR3 DNA is TGTGCCAGTAGTGTACCGGGACTAGATAGAGGCGAGCAGTACTTC.